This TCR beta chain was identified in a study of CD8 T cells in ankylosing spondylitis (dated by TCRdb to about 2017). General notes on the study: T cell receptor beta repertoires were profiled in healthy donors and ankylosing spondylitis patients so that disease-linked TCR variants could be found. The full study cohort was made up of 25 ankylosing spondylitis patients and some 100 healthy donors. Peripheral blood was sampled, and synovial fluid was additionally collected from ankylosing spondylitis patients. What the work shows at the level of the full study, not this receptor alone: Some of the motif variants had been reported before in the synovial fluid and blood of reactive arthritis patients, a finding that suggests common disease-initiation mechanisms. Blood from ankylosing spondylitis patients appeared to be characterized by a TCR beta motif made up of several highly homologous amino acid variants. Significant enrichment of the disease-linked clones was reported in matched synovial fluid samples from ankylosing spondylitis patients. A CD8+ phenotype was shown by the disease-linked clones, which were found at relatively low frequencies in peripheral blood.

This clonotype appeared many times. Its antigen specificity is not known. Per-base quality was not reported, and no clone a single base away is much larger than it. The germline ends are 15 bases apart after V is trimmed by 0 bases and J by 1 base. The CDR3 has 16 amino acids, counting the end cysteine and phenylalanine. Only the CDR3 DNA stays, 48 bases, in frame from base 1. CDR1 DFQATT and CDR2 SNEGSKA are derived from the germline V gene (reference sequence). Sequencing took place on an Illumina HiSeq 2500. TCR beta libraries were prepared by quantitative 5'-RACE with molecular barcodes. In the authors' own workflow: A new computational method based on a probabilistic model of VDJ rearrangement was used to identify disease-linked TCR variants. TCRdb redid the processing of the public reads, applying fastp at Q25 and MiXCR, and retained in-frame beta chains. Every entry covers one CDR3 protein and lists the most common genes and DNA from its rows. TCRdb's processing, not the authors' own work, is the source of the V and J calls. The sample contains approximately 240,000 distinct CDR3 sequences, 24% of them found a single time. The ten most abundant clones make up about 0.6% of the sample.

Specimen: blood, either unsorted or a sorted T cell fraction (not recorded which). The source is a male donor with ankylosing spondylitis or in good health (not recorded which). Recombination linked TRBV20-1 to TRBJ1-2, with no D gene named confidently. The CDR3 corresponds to CSARDQGAKNNYGYTF. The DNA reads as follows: TGCAGTGCTAGAGATCAAGGAGCGAAAAATAACTATGGCTACACCTTC.